These T cell receptor beta chains were read from a single sample in a study of T cell changes during pregnancy in multiple sclerosis. Measured with immunoSEQ multiplex PCR; TCRdb has only the in-frame clones, and not every one. This sample has some 60,000 clones, with roughly 93% found just once. The sequenced sample was peripheral blood, obtained after pregnancy. These receptors were taken from a female donor with multiple sclerosis, enrolled in a pregnancy study. Both conserved end residues are part of each CDR3. Each record gives: CDR3 protein, J gene, V gene.

CASSIASLAGGSDTQYF	TRBJ2-3	TRBV19
CASSLVGLENTGELFF	TRBJ2-2	TRBV5-1
CASSLDTYEQYF	TRBJ2-7	TRBV5-4
CASSVTGGRDANIQYF	TRBJ2-4	TRBV9
CASRAGTSGFFGTDTQYF	TRBJ2-3	TRBV5-1
CASSPRTSASEQYF	TRBJ2-7	TRBV7-2
CASSPNRGLAKNIQYF	TRBJ2-4	TRBV18
CASSLSQGYEQYF	TRBJ2-7	TRBV27
CASSFSGENGYTF	TRBJ1-2	TRBV5-1
CASSMRASETDTIYF	TRBJ1-3	TRBV18
CASSLGGQGYEQYF	TRBJ2-7	TRBV13
CSVVGPGGVYEQYF	TRBJ2-7	TRBV29-1
CASSPRDRDEQYF	TRBJ2-7	TRBV5-4
CASSRGLAEYNEQFF	TRBJ2-1	TRBV4-3